A selection of T cell receptor beta chains follows, all from one sample in a study of blood T cell repertoires in COVID-19. The repertoire was sequenced with immunoSEQ multiplex PCR; TCRdb's copy has only in-frame clones and lacks some. The sample contains 55,000 to 75,000 clones, roughly 70% of which appear only once. Sample: peripheral blood. These TCRs come from a man aged 60 to 75 with acute or convalescent COVID-19. Both conserved end residues are part of each CDR3. Fields, in order: V gene, J gene, clone size, D gene, CDR3 protein, CDR3 DNA. The D gene is left open where the match is weak. A clone size is listed for some rows: how often the clone was seen (once, few, many), or a class if it is expanded.

TRBV3-1/TRBV3-2	TRBJ2-1	-	TRBD2	CASSQVLAGGQSANEQFF	TGTGCCAGCAGCCAAGTCCTAGCGGGAGGACAAAGCGCAAATGAGCAGTTCTTC
TRBV9	TRBJ2-5	-	TRBD2	CAPRAGDETQYF	TGTGCCCCACGGGCGGGAGACGAGACCCAGTACTTC
TRBV18	TRBJ2-7	-	TRBD1	CASSLTGTGPSGEQYF	TGTGCCAGCTCACTCACCGGGACAGGGCCCTCCGGCGAGCAGTACTTC
TRBV6-5	TRBJ1-2	-	TRBD1	CASSGTGTGNGYTF	TGTGCCAGCAGCGGGACCGGGACAGGGAACGGCTACACCTTC
TRBV3-1/TRBV3-2	TRBJ2-5	-	TRBD2	CASSQDYSGRGETQYF	TGTGCCAGCAGCCAAGATTATAGCGGGAGGGGGGAGACCCAGTACTTC
TRBV7-9	TRBJ2-7	-	TRBD2	CASSLAAGEGSYEQYF	TGTGCCAGCAGCTTAGCAGCTGGGGAGGGCTCCTACGAGCAGTACTTC
TRBV10-1	TRBJ2-2	few	TRBD2	CASSGGSANTGELFF	TGCGCCAGCAGTGGCGGGAGCGCGAACACCGGGGAGCTGTTTTTT
TRBV28	TRBJ1-1	-	-	CASSLPGGTEAFF	TGTGCCAGCAGTTTACCGGGGGGCACTGAAGCTTTCTTT
TRBV7-8	TRBJ1-2	-	TRBD1	CASSPMIGTGDSANYGYTF	TGTGCCAGCAGCCCAATGATAGGGACAGGGGACTCAGCTAACTATGGCTACACCTTC
TRBV23-1	TRBJ2-1	-	-	CASSRPGVGSYNEQFF	TGCGCCAGCAGTCGACCAGGGGTGGGCTCCTACAATGAGCAGTTCTTC
TRBV10-3	TRBJ2-3	-	TRBD2	CAAEAGGGADTQYF	TGTGCCGCCGAAGCGGGAGGGGGAGCAGATACGCAGTATTTT
TRBV10-3	TRBJ2-2	-	TRBD1	CAISEGDSRELFF	TGTGCCATCAGTGAGGGGGACAGCCGGGAGCTGTTTTTT
TRBV6-2/TRBV6-3	TRBJ2-5	-	-	CASSYSGGGGTETQYF	TGTGCCAGCAGTTACTCCGGGGGAGGGGGTACAGAGACCCAGTACTTC
TRBV2	TRBJ1-2	once	-	CASSPPRYDYGYTF	TGTGCCAGCAGCCCACCTAGGTACGACTATGGCTACACCTTC
TRBV9	TRBJ2-2	few	-	CASSARSNTGELFF	TGTGCCAGCAGCGCGAGGTCGAACACCGGGGAGCTGTTTTTT
TRBV10-1	TRBJ1-6	-	-	CASSLDSSPLHF	TGCGCCAGCAGTTTAGACAGTTCACCCCTCCACTTT
TRBV7-3	TRBJ2-1	once	TRBD2	CASSLTPEGGSEQFF	TGTGCCAGCAGCTTAACCCCCGAGGGAGGGTCTGAGCAGTTCTTC
TRBV19	TRBJ2-2	few	TRBD2	CASSSLAGNTGELFF	TGTGCCAGTAGTTCACTAGCGGGGAACACCGGGGAGCTGTTTTTT
TRBV5-1	TRBJ2-3	-	TRBD2	CASKLGGDTQYF	TGCGCCAGCAAGCTGGGGGGGGATACGCAGTATTTT
TRBV5-1	TRBJ2-7	-	TRBD2	CASSLVGLESYEQYF	TGCGCCAGCAGCTTGGTGGGACTAGAATCCTACGAGCAGTACTTC
TRBV10-1	TRBJ2-2	-	TRBD2	CASSGTSGIIGELFF	TGCGCCAGCAGTGGGACTAGCGGGATTATCGGGGAGCTGTTTTTT
TRBV5-1	TRBJ1-5	few	TRBD1	CASSLEGAGQPQHF	TGCGCCAGCAGCTTGGAGGGGGCAGGACAGCCCCAGCATTTT
TRBV7-8	TRBJ1-4	once	-	CASSSGPSNEKLFF	TGTGCCAGCAGCAGCGGACCCTCTAATGAAAAACTGTTTTTT
TRBV11-2	TRBJ2-7	-	TRBD2	CASSLGLSTSGYEQYF	TGTGCCAGCAGCTTAGGGTTGTCGACTAGCGGATACGAGCAGTACTTC
TRBV28	TRBJ1-2	once	TRBD1	CASRDRGSNYGYTF	TGTGCCAGCAGAGACAGGGGTTCTAACTATGGCTACACCTTC
TRBV30	TRBJ2-1	-	-	CAWDNPGVAEQFF	TGTGCCTGGGATAACCCCGGGGTCGCAGAGCAGTTCTTC
TRBV9	TRBJ2-7	-	-	CASSVGATPYEQYF	TGTGCCAGCAGCGTAGGGGCGACCCCCTACGAGCAGTACTTC
TRBV18	TRBJ1-1	-	-	CASSPMGGNTEAFF	TGTGCCAGCTCACCAATGGGAGGGAACACTGAAGCTTTCTTT
TRBV2	TRBJ2-5	many	-	CASSPREVHQETQYF	TGTGCCAGCAGCCCAAGGGAGGTCCACCAAGAGACCCAGTACTTC
TRBV19	TRBJ2-2	once	-	CASSAASNTGELFF	TGTGCCAGTAGTGCCGCCAGTAACACCGGGGAGCTGTTTTTT
TRBV11-2	TRBJ2-2	-	-	CASSLAGTYTGELFF	TGTGCCAGCAGCTTAGCCGGGACATACACCGGGGAGCTGTTTTTT
TRBV6-5	TRBJ1-5	-	-	CASTDGGGRQPQHF	TGTGCCAGCACCGACGGGGGGGGCCGACAGCCCCAGCATTTT
TRBV27	TRBJ2-2	-	TRBD1	CASSPPGTGAIRNTGELFF	TGTGCCAGCAGTCCGCCGGGGACAGGGGCTATCCGTAACACCGGGGAGCTGTTTTTT